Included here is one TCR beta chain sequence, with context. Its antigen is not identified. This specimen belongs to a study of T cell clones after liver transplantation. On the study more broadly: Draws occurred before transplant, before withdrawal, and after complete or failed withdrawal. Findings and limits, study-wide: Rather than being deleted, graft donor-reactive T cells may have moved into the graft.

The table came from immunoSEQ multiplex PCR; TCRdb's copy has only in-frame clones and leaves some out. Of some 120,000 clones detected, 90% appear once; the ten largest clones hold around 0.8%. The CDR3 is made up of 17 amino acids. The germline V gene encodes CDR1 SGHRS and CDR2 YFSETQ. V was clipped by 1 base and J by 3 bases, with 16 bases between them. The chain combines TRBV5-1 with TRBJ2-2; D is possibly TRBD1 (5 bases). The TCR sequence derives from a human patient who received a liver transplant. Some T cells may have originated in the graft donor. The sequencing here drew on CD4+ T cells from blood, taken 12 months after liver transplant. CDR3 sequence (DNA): TGCGCCAGCAGCTTGATTGGGCAGGGCACGGACACCGGGGAGCTGTTTTTT. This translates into CASSLIGQGTDTGELFF. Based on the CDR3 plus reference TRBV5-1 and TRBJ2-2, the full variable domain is KAGVTQTPRYLIKTRGQQVTLSCSPISGHRSVSWYQQTPGQGLQFLFEYFSETQRNKGNFPGRFSGRQFSNSRSEMNVSTLELGDSALYLCASSLIGQGTDTGELFFGEGSRLTVL.